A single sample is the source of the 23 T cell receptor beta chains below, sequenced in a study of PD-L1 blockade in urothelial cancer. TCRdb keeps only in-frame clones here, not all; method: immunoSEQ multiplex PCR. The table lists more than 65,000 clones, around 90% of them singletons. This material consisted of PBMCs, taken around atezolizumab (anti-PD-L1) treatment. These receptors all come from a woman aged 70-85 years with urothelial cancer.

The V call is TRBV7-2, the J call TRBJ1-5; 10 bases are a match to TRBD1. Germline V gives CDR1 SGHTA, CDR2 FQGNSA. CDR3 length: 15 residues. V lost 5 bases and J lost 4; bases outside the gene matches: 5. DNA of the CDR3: TGTGCCAGCAGCCAGGGACAGGGGCGGAATCAGCCCCAGCATTTT. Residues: CASSQGQGRNQPQHF. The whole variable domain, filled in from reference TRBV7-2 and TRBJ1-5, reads GAGVSQSPSNKVTEKGKDVELRCDPISGHTALYWYRQSLGQGLEFLIYFQGNSAPDKSGLPSDRFSAERTGGSVSTLTIQRTQQEDSAVYLCASSQGQGRNQPQHFGDGTRLSIL.

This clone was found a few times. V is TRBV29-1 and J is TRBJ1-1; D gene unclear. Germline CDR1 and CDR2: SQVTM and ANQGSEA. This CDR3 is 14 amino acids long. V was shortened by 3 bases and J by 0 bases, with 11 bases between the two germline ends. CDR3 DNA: TGCAGCGTTGATCCGGAACTAATGAACACTGAAGCTTTCTTT. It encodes CSVDPELMNTEAFF.

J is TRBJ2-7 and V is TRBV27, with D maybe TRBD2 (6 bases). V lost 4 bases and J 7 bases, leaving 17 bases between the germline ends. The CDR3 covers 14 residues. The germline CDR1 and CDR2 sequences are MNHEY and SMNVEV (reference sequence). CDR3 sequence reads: CASSYAGTRLEQYF. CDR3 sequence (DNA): TGTGCCAGCAGTTATGCGGGGACGCGTTTGGAGCAGTACTTC.

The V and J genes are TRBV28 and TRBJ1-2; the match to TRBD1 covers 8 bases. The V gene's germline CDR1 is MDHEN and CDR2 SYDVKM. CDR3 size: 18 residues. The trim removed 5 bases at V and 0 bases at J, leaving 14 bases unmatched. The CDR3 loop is CASSPLAITGGTNYGYTF. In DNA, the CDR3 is TGTGCCAGCAGTCCCCTAGCCATAACAGGGGGAACTAACTATGGCTACACCTTC.

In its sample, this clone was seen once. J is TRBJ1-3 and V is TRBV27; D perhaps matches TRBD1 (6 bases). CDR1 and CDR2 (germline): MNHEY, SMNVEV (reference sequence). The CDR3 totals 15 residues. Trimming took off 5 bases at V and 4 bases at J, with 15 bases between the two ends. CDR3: CASSRKAGQGNTIYF. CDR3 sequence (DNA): TGTGCCAGCAGTCGAAAAGCAGGACAGGGAAACACCATATATTTT.

CDR3: CASSLSSPGYQETQYF. CDR3 DNA: TGCGCCAGCAGCTTGTCGTCCCCGGGTTACCAAGAGACCCAGTACTTC. The chain carries TRBV5-1 and TRBJ2-5; no clear D. The CDR3 contains 16 residues. V was shortened by 1 base and J by 0 bases, with 13 bases between the two germline ends. Germline CDR1 reads SGHRS; CDR2 reads YFSETQ.

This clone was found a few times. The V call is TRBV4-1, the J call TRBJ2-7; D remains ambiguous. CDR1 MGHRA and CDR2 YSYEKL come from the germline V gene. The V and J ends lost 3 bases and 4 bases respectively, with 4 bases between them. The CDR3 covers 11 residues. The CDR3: CASSHQYEQYF. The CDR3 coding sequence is TGCGCCAGCAGCCACCAGTACGAGCAGTACTTC.

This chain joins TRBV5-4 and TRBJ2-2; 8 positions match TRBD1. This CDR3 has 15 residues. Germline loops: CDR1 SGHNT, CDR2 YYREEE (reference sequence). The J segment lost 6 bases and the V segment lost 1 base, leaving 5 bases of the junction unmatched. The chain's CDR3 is CASSLTQGAAGELFF. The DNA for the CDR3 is TGTGCCAGCAGCTTGACCCAGGGGGCCGCCGGGGAGCTGTTTTTT.

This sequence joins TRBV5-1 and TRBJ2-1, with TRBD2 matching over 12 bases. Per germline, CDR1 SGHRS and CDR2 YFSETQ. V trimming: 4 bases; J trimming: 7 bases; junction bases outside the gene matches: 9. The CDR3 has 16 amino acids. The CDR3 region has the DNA TGCGCCAGCAGCCCACTACTAGCGGGGGGAATGAATGAGCAGTTCTTC. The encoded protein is CASSPLLAGGMNEQFF.

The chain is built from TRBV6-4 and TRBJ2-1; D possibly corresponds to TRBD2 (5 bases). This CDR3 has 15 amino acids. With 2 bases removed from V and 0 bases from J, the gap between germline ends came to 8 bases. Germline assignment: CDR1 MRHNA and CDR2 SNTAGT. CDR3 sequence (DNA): TGTGCCAGCAGTGACACTAGGAGCTCCTACAATGAGCAGTTCTTC. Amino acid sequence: CASSDTRSSYNEQFF.

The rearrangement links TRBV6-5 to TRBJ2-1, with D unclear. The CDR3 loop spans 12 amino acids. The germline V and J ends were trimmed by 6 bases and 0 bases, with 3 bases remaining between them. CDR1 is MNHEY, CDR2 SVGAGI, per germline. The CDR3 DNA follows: TGTGCCAGCAGCAACTCCTACAATGAGCAGTTCTTC. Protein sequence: CASSNSYNEQFF.

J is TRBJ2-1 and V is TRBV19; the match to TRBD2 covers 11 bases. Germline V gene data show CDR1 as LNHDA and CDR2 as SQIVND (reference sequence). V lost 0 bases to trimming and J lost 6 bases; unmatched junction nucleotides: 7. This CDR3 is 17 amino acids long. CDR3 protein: CASSIDLGLAVRNEQFF. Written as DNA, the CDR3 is TGTGCCAGTAGTATAGATCTGGGACTAGCGGTGCGCAATGAGCAGTTCTTC.

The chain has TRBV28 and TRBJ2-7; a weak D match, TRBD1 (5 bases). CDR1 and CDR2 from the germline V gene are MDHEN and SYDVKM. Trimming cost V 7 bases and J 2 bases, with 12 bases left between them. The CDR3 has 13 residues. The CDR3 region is CASTMDIPYEQYF. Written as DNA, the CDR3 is TGTGCCAGCACTATGGACATTCCCTACGAGCAGTACTTC. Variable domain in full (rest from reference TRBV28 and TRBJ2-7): DVKVTQSSRYLVKRTGEKVFLECVQDMDHENMFWYRQDPGLGLRLIYFSYDVKMKEKGDIPEGYSVSREKKERFSLILESASTNQTSMYLCASTMDIPYEQYFGPGTRLTVT.

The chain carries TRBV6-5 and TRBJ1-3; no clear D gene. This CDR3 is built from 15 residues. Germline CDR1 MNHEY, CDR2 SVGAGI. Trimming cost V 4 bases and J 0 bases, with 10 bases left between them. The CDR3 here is CASSSAVGSGNTIYF. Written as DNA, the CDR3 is TGTGCCAGCAGTTCGGCGGTGGGCTCTGGAAACACCATATATTTT.

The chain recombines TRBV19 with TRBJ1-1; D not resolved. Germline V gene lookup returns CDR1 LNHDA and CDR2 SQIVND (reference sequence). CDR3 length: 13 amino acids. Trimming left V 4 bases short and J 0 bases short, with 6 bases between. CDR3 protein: CASSTQMNTEAFF. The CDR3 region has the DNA TGTGCCAGTAGTACCCAAATGAACACTGAAGCTTTCTTT.

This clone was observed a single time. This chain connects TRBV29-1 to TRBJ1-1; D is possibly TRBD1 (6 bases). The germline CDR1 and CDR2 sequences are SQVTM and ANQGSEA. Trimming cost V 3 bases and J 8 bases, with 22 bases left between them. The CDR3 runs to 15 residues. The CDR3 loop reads CSVELRRGPLGEAFF. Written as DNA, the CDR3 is TGCAGCGTTGAGTTGCGCAGGGGTCCTTTGGGCGAAGCTTTCTTT.

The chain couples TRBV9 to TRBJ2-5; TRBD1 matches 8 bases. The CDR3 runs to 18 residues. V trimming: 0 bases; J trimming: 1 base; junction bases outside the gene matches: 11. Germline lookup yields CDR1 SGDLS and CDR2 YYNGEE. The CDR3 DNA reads TGTGCCAGCAGCGTAGCTACACCGCCTGGGACAGGCCAAGAGACCCAGTACTTC. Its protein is CASSVATPPGTGQETQYF.

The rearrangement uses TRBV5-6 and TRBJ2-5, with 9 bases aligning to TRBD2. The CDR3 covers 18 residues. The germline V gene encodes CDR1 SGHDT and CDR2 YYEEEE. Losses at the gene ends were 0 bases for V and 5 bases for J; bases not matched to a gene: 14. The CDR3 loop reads CASSLASGLAGAWETQYF. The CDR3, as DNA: TGTGCCAGCAGCTTGGCAAGCGGGTTAGCGGGAGCATGGGAGACCCAGTACTTC.

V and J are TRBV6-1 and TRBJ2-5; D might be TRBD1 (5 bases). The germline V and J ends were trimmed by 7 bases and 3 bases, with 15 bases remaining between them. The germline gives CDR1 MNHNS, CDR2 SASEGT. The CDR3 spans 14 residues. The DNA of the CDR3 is TGTGCCAGCAAGGATCAGGGATCCAAAGAGACCCAGTACTTC. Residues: CASKDQGSKETQYF.

DNA for the CDR3: TGTGCCAGCAGTTATCGACTAGCGGGAGCCGGGGAGCTGTTTTTT. This codes for CASSYRLAGAGELFF. The genes are TRBV27 and TRBJ2-2, with 12 bases matching TRBD2. Germline loops: CDR1 MNHEY, CDR2 SMNVEV (reference sequence). CDR3 size: 15 residues. V lost 4 bases to trimming and J lost 6 bases; unmatched junction nucleotides: 3.

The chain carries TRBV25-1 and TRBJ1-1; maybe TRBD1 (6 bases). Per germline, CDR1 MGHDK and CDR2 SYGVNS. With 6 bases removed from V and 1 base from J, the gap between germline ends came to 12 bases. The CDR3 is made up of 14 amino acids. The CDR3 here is CASSPGTRNTEAFF. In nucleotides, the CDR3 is TGTGCCAGCAGCCCCGGGACACGGAACACTGAAGCTTTCTTT.

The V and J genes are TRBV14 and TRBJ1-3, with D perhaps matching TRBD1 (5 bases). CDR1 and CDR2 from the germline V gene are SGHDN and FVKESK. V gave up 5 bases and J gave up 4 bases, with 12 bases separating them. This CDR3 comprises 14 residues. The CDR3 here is CASSGGTVGNTIYF. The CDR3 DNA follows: TGTGCCAGCAGCGGAGGGACTGTCGGAAACACCATATATTTT.

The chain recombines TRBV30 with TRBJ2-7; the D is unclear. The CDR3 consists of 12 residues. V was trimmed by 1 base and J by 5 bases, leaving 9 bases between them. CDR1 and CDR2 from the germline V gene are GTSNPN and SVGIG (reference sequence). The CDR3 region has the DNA TGTGCCTGGAGTGCCCGTATCCACGAGCAGTACTTC. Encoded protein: CAWSARIHEQYF.